This T cell receptor beta chain was captured in a study of cytomegalovirus exposure and HLA in healthy donors. Study-wide findings and caveats: Reports described diagnosis of cytomegalovirus status by the classifier as highly specific and sensitive. The later analysis indicated that the majority of CMV-associated TCR beta chains appeared HLA-restricted. Specificity of three CMV-associated chains for CMV antigens was verified in vitro.

In the case of this clone: What it recognizes is unknown.

PCR employed 60 Vbeta and 13 Jbeta primers. Produced via immunoSEQ multiplex PCR; TCRdb's table is partial and in-frame only. The sample has about 130,000 clones; approximately 80% are singletons. V was shortened by 3 bases and J by 13 bases, with 7 bases between the two germline ends. Germline V gives CDR1 MNHEY, CDR2 SMNVEV (reference sequence). The CDR3 is 10 residues long. The rearrangement uses TRBV27 and TRBJ2-1; a possible D gene is TRBD2 (5 bases). The source is a man between 40 and 49 years old in good health and CMV-seronegative. The sample was PBMCs. The CDR3 protein is CASSFPGQFF. The DNA of the CDR3 is TGTGCCAGCAGTTTCCCGGGACAGTTCTTC.